The rows below give T cell receptor beta chains drawn from one sample of a study of blood T cells in healthy people across ages. TCRdb re-derived calls from the 5' RACE reads in MiXCR, one entry per CDR3 protein. The sample has about 1,800,000 distinct CDR3 sequences; roughly 30% are singletons. The sequenced material came from blood. These receptor sequences come from a woman between 25 and 40 years old in good health. The CDR3 runs from the conserved cysteine through the conserved F or W. D genes are given only for firm matches. Clone sizes are given selectively: once, few, many, or a class where the clone is expanded.

length	J	V	size	D	DNA	CDR3
12	TRBJ2-7	TRBV5-1	few	.	TGCGCCAGCAGACAGGGCCACTACGAGCAGTACTTC	CASRQGHYEQYF
14	TRBJ2-7	TRBV12-3/TRBV12-4	few	.	TGTGCCAGCAGTTTAGGAACCGGTTACAATGAGCAGTACTTC	CASSLGTGYNEQYF
13	TRBJ1-1	TRBV6-1	few	.	TGTGCCAGCACCGGACAGCCGAACACTGAAGCTTTCTTT	CASTGQPNTEAFF
16	TRBJ2-3	TRBV5-5	.	.	TGTGCCTGCAGCTTGGGTGGGACACACAGCACAGATACGCAGTATTTT	CACSLGGTHSTDTQYF
13	TRBJ1-5	TRBV12-3/TRBV12-4	few	.	TGTGCCAGCAGTTTGTCCAGGGTGGAGCCCCAGCATTTT	CASSLSRVEPQHF
16	TRBJ1-1	TRBV7-2	.	.	TGTGCCAGCAGCTCCCAGATCCTTGTTTGGAACACTGAAGCTTTCTTT	CASSSQILVWNTEAFF
14	TRBJ2-6	TRBV14	few	.	TGTGCCAGCAGGTCCAGGGCGGGGGCCAACGTCCTGACTTTC	CASRSRAGANVLTF
13	TRBJ2-7	TRBV14	.	.	TGTGCCAGCAGCCAAGAAGCATTCTACGAGCAGTACTTC	CASSQEAFYEQYF
16	TRBJ1-4	TRBV7-9	.	.	TGTGCCAGCAGCGATCGGCGGGGATTGGCTAATGAAAAACTGTTTTTT	CASSDRRGLANEKLFF
16	TRBJ1-2	TRBV3-1	.	.	TGTGCCAGCAGCCGCTACCCGGACAGCGCTAACTATGGCTACACCTTC	CASSRYPDSANYGYTF
15	TRBJ1-5	TRBV10-3	.	TRBD1	TGTGCCATCAGTGAGGGGACAGGGGACAGTCAGCCCCAGCATTTT	CAISEGTGDSQPQHF
13	TRBJ2-7	TRBV5-1	.	.	TGCGCCAGCAGCAATCAGTACTCCTACGAGCAGTACTTC	CASSNQYSYEQYF
15	TRBJ2-1	TRBV7-9	.	.	TGCGCCAGCAGCTCTGTCGGGACGGAATACAATGAGCAGTTCTTC	CASSSVGTEYNEQFF
16	TRBJ2-7	TRBV12-3/TRBV12-4	few	TRBD2	TGTGCCAGCAGTTACGGCGAATCTAGCGGCTCCTACGAGCAGTACTTC	CASSYGESSGSYEQYF
12	TRBJ2-7	TRBV20-1	few	.	TGCAGTGCTAGTTCGGCACCCTACGAGCAGTACTTC	CSASSAPYEQYF
15	TRBJ2-1	TRBV6-6	.	TRBD1	TGTGCCAGCAGGTTCGGGACAGTCTCCTACAATGAGCAGTTCTTC	CASRFGTVSYNEQFF
12	TRBJ2-3	TRBV2	.	.	TGTGCCAGCGACAGGCGCGCGGATGCGCAGTATTTT	CASDRRADAQYF
16	TRBJ1-5	TRBV5-1	.	TRBD1	TGCGCCAGCGAGCCAGGGACAGGGGGAAGAGGACAGCCCCAGCATTTT	CASEPGTGGRGQPQHF
12	TRBJ2-1	TRBV18	many	.	TGTGCCAGCTCACCCGAGTTCAATGAGCAGTTCTTC	CASSPEFNEQFF
12	TRBJ2-2	TRBV29-1	.	.	TGCAGCGGACAAGGTGACACCGGGGAGCTGTTTTTT	CSGQGDTGELFF
15	TRBJ2-7	TRBV20-1	many	.	TGCAGTGCTAGACCGGCGAGTTTAGCGGACTACGAGCAGTACTTC	CSARPASLADYEQYF
15	TRBJ2-5	TRBV9	.	.	TGTGCCAGCAGCGTAGGCCAGGGGGGCATCGAGACCCAGTACTTC	CASSVGQGGIETQYF
17	TRBJ2-5	TRBV28	.	TRBD1	TGTGCCAGCAGTGTGGGATTACAGGGGGATGGGGCGGAGACCCAGTACTTC	CASSVGLQGDGAETQYF
16	TRBJ2-5	TRBV9	many	.	TGTGCCAGCAGCGTAGGGCCCAGCGGGCTCTCAGAAACCCAGTACTTC	CASSVGPSGLSETQYF
11	TRBJ1-1	TRBV25-1	.	.	TGTGCCAGCGTAGTCAACACTGAAGCTTTCTTT	CASVVNTEAFF
13	TRBJ1-2	TRBV7-2	many	.	TGTGCCAGCAGCTTCGGCATTGACTATGGCTACACCTTC	CASSFGIDYGYTF
13	TRBJ1-1	TRBV7-8	.	.	TGTGCCAGCCTCCGGGGGAAACTCACTGAAGCTTTCTTT	CASLRGKLTEAFF
15	TRBJ2-2	TRBV11-2	many	.	TGTGCCAGCAGCTTACGACAGCAGAACACCGGGGAGCTGTTTTTT	CASSLRQQNTGELFF
12	TRBJ2-7	TRBV6-2/TRBV6-3	many	.	TGTGCCAGCAAGGGCTTTCCCTACGAGCAGTACTTC	CASKGFPYEQYF
15	TRBJ2-4	TRBV5-4	.	TRBD2	TGTGCCAGCAGCGATACTACTAGCGGGAGGCCGAGGGAGTACTTC	CASSDTTSGRPREYF
19	TRBJ2-7	TRBV7-2	.	.	TGTGCCGGCAGCCCGAACGGGCGGGTTGGGGACACCGCCTCCTACGAGCAGTACTTC	CAGSPNGRVGDTASYEQYF
13	TRBJ1-1	TRBV3-1	few	.	TGTGCCAGCAGCAACACAGGGTATACTGAAGCTTTCTTT	CASSNTGYTEAFF
12	TRBJ1-2	TRBV2	.	.	TGTGCCAGCAACGGTGGAATCTGTGGCTACACCTTC	CASNGGICGYTF
16	TRBJ2-3	TRBV5-1	.	.	TGCGCCAGCAGCTTGGTGGCAGGGTCGCTTACAGATACGCAGTATTTT	CASSLVAGSLTDTQYF
19	TRBJ2-5	TRBV2	.	.	TGTGCCAGCTGTTCCCCGTTGGGGACCGAAGAGGGTTACCAAGAGACCCAGTACTTC	CASCSPLGTEEGYQETQYF
16	TRBJ1-5	TRBV28	.	TRBD1	TGTGCCAGCAGTTTATTCAGGGGGACGAGCAATCAGCCCCAGCATTTT	CASSLFRGTSNQPQHF
15	TRBJ1-5	TRBV6-6	.	TRBD1	TGTGCCAGCAGGCCCGCCGGACAGGGAAATCAGCCCCAGCATTTT	CASRPAGQGNQPQHF
15	TRBJ2-1	TRBV20-1	once	.	TGCAGTGCTACCCCTGCGAATTGGATTGGGAGTGAGCAGTTCTTC	CSATPANWIGSEQFF
14	TRBJ1-1	TRBV15	once	.	TGTGCCACCAGCAGAGAATGGGTCGCAGCGGCTCCTTTCTTT	CATSREWVAAAPFF
15	TRBJ2-5	TRBV3-1	.	TRBD2	TGTGCCAGCAGCCAATGTGCTAGCGGCGGAGAGACCCAGTACTTC	CASSQCASGGETQYF
12	TRBJ2-5	TRBV29-1	.	TRBD1	TGCAGCGGACTCAGGGGGCTGAAGACCCAGTACTTC	CSGLRGLKTQYF
15	TRBJ1-5	TRBV18	few	.	TGTGCCAGCTCACCATGGGGGGGCCGAAATCAGCCCCAGCATTTT	CASSPWGGRNQPQHF
13	TRBJ2-5	TRBV6-5	many	.	TGTGCCAGCAGCTCTGCTGGTGGGGAGACCCAGTACTTC	CASSSAGGETQYF
15	TRBJ1-2	TRBV5-6	few	.	TGTGCCAGCAGACCGAGGTGGTCAGGGTACGGTGGCTACACCTTC	CASRPRWSGYGGYTF
14	TRBJ2-5	TRBV7-9	many	.	TGTGCCAGCAGCTTAGTCGTGGGCGAGGAGACCCAGTACTTC	CASSLVVGEETQYF